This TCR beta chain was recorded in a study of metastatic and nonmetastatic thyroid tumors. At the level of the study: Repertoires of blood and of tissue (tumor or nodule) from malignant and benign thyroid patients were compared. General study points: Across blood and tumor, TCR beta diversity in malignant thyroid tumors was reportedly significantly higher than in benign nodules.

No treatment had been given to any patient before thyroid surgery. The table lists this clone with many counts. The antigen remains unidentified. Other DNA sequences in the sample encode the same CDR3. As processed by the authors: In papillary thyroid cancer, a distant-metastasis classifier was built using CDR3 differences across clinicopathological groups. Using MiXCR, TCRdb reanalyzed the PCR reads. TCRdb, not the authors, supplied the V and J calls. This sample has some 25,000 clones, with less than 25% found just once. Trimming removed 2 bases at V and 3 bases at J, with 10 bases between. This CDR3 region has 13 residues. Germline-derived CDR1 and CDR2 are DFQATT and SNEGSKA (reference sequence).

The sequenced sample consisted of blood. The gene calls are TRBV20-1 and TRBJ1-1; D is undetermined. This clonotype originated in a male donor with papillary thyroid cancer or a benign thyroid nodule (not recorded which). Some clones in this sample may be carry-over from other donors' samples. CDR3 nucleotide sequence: TGCAGTGCTAGATGGTACGCAGACACTGAAGCTTTCTTT. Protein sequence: CSARWYADTEAFF.